The 12 T cell receptor delta chains in this list originate from one sample, sequenced in a study of γδ T cells in repeated Plasmodium falciparum infection. Flow sorting of PBMC yielded separate Vgamma9/Vdelta2+ and Vdelta2-negative gammadelta T cell populations for bulk repertoire analysis. TCRdb reprocessed the multiplex PCR reads through CATT. The sample carries 50,000 to 60,000 delta-chain clones, approximately 2% recorded once. The sample taken for sequencing was gamma-delta T cells from blood. The receptors here all came from a pool of human donors (malaria-infected and uninfected, not separated).

As to this clone: TCRdb assigns this DNA the protein of a much larger clone, which departs from its translation at residue 3; this likely reflects a read error, and the protein shown comes from translating the DNA. V gene TRDV1 combines with J gene TRDJ2, with D possibly TRDD3 on 5 matching bases. This CDR3 comprises 18 residues. Germline values: CDR1 TSWWSYY, CDR2 QGS. The CDR3, as DNA: TGTGCTCCTGGGAATCTAAATCCCATTACACTTGGAACAGCACAACTCTTCTTT. Protein product: CAPGNLNPITLGTAQLFF.

Regarding this clone: The DNA is omitted, as the CDR3 cannot be located on it reliably, and the CDR3 follows TCRdb's listing. J gene calling gave no result, while the V gene is TRAV29/DV5; the D call of TRDD3 is as the table states it, not checked on the DNA. The CDR3 has 24 residues if both end residues are counted. Germline V gene data show CDR1 as NSMFDY and CDR2 as ISSIKDK. The CDR3 is CSVLLRSKRRSYQLGIRYTDKLIF.

This clone was detected many times. This chain links TRDV2 with TRDJ1, with 10 positions matching TRDD3. Germline CDR1 is GEAIGNYY and CDR2 is EKD. V lost 0 bases and J lost 4; bases outside the gene matches: 4. This CDR3 has 15 amino acids. The CDR3 reads CACDTLGDRDDKLIF. CDR3 coding DNA: TGTGCCTGTGACACCCTGGGGGATAGGGACGATAAACTCATCTTT.

This clone was counted only a few times. A far larger clone is a single base away, which makes a read error likely. This sample also contains other DNA sequences that code for the same CDR3. The V gene is TRDV2, the J gene TRDJ1; 11 bases fit TRDD3. As TCRdb names no J gene, one was assigned here on the basis of a DNA match to germline. There are 21 residues in the CDR3. Germline assignment: CDR1 GEAIGNYY and CDR2 EKD. V lost 5 bases, J lost 0 bases, and 22 bases stayed unmatched. The CDR3 loop is CACVSLTDTGGYFSNTDKLIF. In DNA, the CDR3 is TGTGCCTGTGTTTCCCTAACCGATACTGGGGGATATTTTTCAAACACCGATAAACTCATCTTT.

Regarding this clone: The amino acid sequence in TCRdb belongs to a much larger clone and departs from this DNA's translation at residue 6, likely a sequencing read error; the sequence shown is translated from the DNA. This chain joins TRDV1 and TRDJ1, with 9 bases fitting TRDD3. The J gene, left out of TCRdb, was set here by checking the DNA against germline. Germline values: CDR1 TSWWSYY, CDR2 QGS. The CDR3 consists of 20 residues. After removal of 3 bases from V and 0 bases from J, the junction contained 17 bases not matched to a gene. CDR3 sequence (DNA): TGTGCTCTTGGGGATTGCCCTGGTACCCGTACTGGGGGAAACACCGATAAACTCATCTTT. Translated: CALGDCPGTRTGGNTDKLIF.

In the case of this clone: The protein held in TCRdb is that of a much larger clone and does not match this DNA's translation at residue 16, likely because of a read error; the protein shown is translated from the DNA. The rearrangement links TRAV38-2/DV8 to TRDJ1, with 9 bases aligning to TRDD3. The J gene, missing from TCRdb, was assigned here through DNA to germline matching. The CDR3 has 20 residues. CDR1 and CDR2 from the germline V gene are TSESDYY and QEAYKQQN. The CDR3 nucleotides are TGTGCTTATAGGAGCGCATTCCTATCATACTGGGGGACGTACACCGGTAAACTCATCTTT. Amino acid sequence: CAYRSAFLSYWGTYTGKLIF.

Ten or more counts support this clone. The rearrangement uses TRDV1 and TRDJ1; 10 positions agree with TRDD3. The CDR3 contains 25 residues. The junction had 31 bases not matched to a gene; V was cut back by 2 bases and J by 1 base. The V gene's germline CDR1 is TSWWSYY and CDR2 QGS. The CDR3 loop is CALGEILTLPLPLAGGYGVTDKLIF. The CDR3 DNA reads as TGTGCTCTTGGGGAAATTTTAACTCTCCCGCTTCCCCTAGCTGGGGGATATGGGGTCACCGATAAACTCATCTTT.

Note on this clone: Since a far larger clone is one base different, this is likely a read error. Within the sample, other DNA sequences also encode this same CDR3. The rearrangement joins TRDV1 to TRDJ2, with D possibly being TRDD3 (8 bases). The CDR3 covers 23 residues. Germline V gene data show CDR1 as TSWWSYY and CDR2 as QGS. The V gene lost 4 bases and the J gene lost 0 bases, with 33 bases spanning the gap. The CDR3 DNA is TGTGCTCTTGGGGCTATGGCCTTCCTCCATTTCACTGGGGGTCCCGCTTTGACAGCACAACTCTTCTTT. Translating it yields CALGAMAFLHFTGGPALTAQLFF.

As for this clone: The TCRdb protein, from a much larger clone, departs from this DNA's translation at residue 3, likely by read error; the protein shown derives from the DNA. The V call is TRDV1, the J call TRDJ2; the match to TRDD3 covers 10 bases. The J gene, absent from TCRdb, was called here by matching the DNA to germline. The germline V gene has CDR1 TSWWSYY and CDR2 QGS. CDR3 size: 25 residues. CDR3 bases: TGTGCTCCTGGGGAAAACATTCCTATTCCAACTACGTACTGGGGGATGACGGCTTTGACAGCACAACTCTTCTTT. Protein product: CAPGENIPIPTTYWGMTALTAQLFF.

To note about this clone: TCRdb records a much larger clone's protein for this DNA, with a difference at residue 5 that likely arises from a read error; the protein given is the translation of the DNA. This rearrangement joins TRDV2 to TRDJ1; 8 nucleotides agree with TRDD3. The J gene, not given by TCRdb, was assigned here from a germline match of the nucleotide sequence. The germline V gene encodes CDR1 GEAIGNYY and CDR2 EKD. The CDR3 spans 17 residues. The V gene end was trimmed by 2 bases and the J gene end by 0 bases; junction bases not matched to a gene: 10. CDR3 nucleotides: TGTGCCTGTGACATCGTACTGGGGGCCCCGTACACCGATAAACTCATCTTT. It encodes CACDIVLGAPYTDKLIF.

A note on this clone: A single base is all that separates this from a far larger clone, so a read error is likely. Other DNA sequences within the sample encode an identical CDR3. The V call is TRDV2, the J call TRDJ1; no clear D gene. The J gene is absent in TCRdb and was assigned here via DNA matching to germline. The germline CDR1 and CDR2 sequences are GEAIGNYY and EKD. The V and J ends lost 3 bases and 0 bases respectively, with 13 bases between them. The CDR3 is 15 residues long. The CDR3: CACDPHPQYTDKLIF. Written as DNA, the CDR3 is TGTGCCTGTGACCCCCACCCCCAGTACACCGATAAACTCATCTTT.

This clone was counted at least ten times. A read error likely explains why the TCRdb protein, taken from a much larger clone, differs from this DNA's translation at residue 3; the protein shown is translated from the DNA. The J gene is TRDJ1, the V gene TRDV1, with TRDD3 matching over 8 bases. The CDR3 covers 18 residues. Germline V gene lookup returns CDR1 TSWWSYY and CDR2 QGS. The CDR3 spells CAPGELKWGMSDTDKLIF. In DNA form, the CDR3 reads TGTGCTCCTGGGGAACTAAAATGGGGGATGTCCGACACCGATAAACTCATCTTT.